This T cell receptor beta chain was captured by sequencing in a study of T cells in Graves' hyperthyroidism and ophthalmopathy (dated by TCRdb to 2018 to 2020). Background for the entire study: Peripheral blood samples were taken at initial diagnosis, before any treatment was given. The 75 to 100 discovery patients were randomly split 7:3 into training and test sets. The study also compared thyroid tissue and blood T-cell repertoires from a handful of Graves' hyperthyroidism patients. A discovery cohort of approximately 97 patients, roughly 43 with Graves' ophthalmopathy and 55 to 65 with stable Graves' hyperthyroidism, was used to find distinguishing TCR V-J signatures. The paper reports TCR Vbeta CDR3 sequencing of 130 to 150 peripheral blood samples: 40 to 45 ophthalmopathy, some 80 hyperthyroidism and approximately 17 progressor patients. Whether ophthalmopathy could be predicted prospectively was tested in an independent validation cohort made up of 18 to 20 hyperthyroidism patients plus 17 patients who later progressed to ophthalmopathy. After blood sampling, hyperthyroidism patients were treated with methimazole at a starting dose of 30 mg daily, and ophthalmopathy patients were treated with high-dose intravenous methylprednisolone.

The TCR beta CDR3 regions were amplified from the RNA transcripts. A first-round RT-PCR of the TCR CDR3 used the HTBI primer set with the Qiagen OneStep RT-PCR kit. Libraries were constructed in a second round of multiplex PCR, after which size selection and purification were carried out. Sequencing of the libraries was done on an Illumina HiSeq2000 using paired-end 100 bp reads. Processing in the source paper ran as follows. Raw data were processed with SOAPnuke, discarding reads with adapters, uncalled bases, mean Phred below 15, or no exact constant-primer or identifier match. COPE v1.2.5 was used to merge high-quality paired reads, and clonotypes were defined as unique nucleotide sequences. MiTCR v1.1 was used to align the clonotypes against IMGT TRBV, TRBD and TRBJ reference segments. Only V-J combinations with frequency above 0.0001, covering 99.2% of repertoires, were analysed. The TCS score was defined as F50 (clonal expansion) divided by E x V (chaos), with BLOSUM62-based TCRdist calculated between CDR3 peptides within each V-J. Welch's t-statistics and random forest reduced several hundred V-J features to around 14, which were used in a naive Bayes classifier (R e1071). TCRdb reprocessed the public reads (quality trimming at Q25 with fastp, clone calling with MiXCR) and kept in-frame beta chains. Rows with one shared CDR3 protein collapse into an entry with the most common genes and DNA. The V and J calls and clone size are TCRdb's, not the authors'. Across this sample there are about 620,000 distinct CDR3 sequences, with 15% to 20% seen only once. 3.8% of the sample lies in the top ten.

Stable Graves' hyperthyroidism was defined as the absence of progression to ophthalmopathy over 18 months of follow-up. Hyperthyroidism patients were newly diagnosed, with disease duration under 2 months, and aged 18 to 65 years. Exclusion was applied to patients with uncontrolled infections, other autoimmune diseases, pregnancy or lactation. Diagnoses relied on clinical symptoms, serum thyroxine and TRAb, thyroid ultrasound and orbital computed tomography. PBMCs were separated from roughly 10 ml of fresh peripheral blood using Ficoll-Paque density gradient centrifugation. Total RNA was extracted using Trizol reagent, and RNA quality was assessed on an Agilent 2100 Bioanalyzer. Study-wide conclusions, independent of this receptor: In validation, the model predicted progression to ophthalmopathy with approximately 70% sensitivity and roughly 72% specificity, a median of around six months before onset. No statistical method was used to fix the sample size in advance, and group allocation was not hidden from the investigators. Most expanded thyroid clonotypes (frequency above 0.001) were also detected in blood, a finding suggesting that blood repertoires may reflect thyroid immune responses. Ophthalmopathy was separated from stable hyperthyroidism by a 13 V-J signature model, with around 88% sensitivity and about 81% specificity obtained in cross-validation and 80%/75% obtained in testing.

The germline V gene (reference sequence) gives CDR1 as SEHNR and CDR2 as FQNEAQ. V is clipped by 2 bases and J by 10 bases, and the sequence between their germline boundaries is 6 bases long. Reading from cysteine to phenylalanine, the CDR3 counts 12 amino acids. The kept DNA is CDR3 alone, 36 bases in frame from the first base. As for this clonotype: No antigen is known for it. Nothing much larger sits one base from this clone, and base qualities are not available.

The sample comprised blood. The TCR was taken from a woman in her twenties or thirties with Graves' hyperthyroidism. This receptor chain uses TRBV7-9 and TRBJ1-6; the D gene assignment is ambiguous. The DNA is TGTGCCAGCAGCTTATATCAATCACCCCTCCACTTT. This is translated as CASSLYQSPLHF.